Shown below are 29 T cell receptor beta chains from a single sample sequenced in a study of CD8 T cells in Susac syndrome. Random hexamers were used to reverse transcribe an amount of about 0.45 to 1 ug RNA. TCRdb recomputed calls from the immunoSEQ multiplex PCR reads with MiXCR, one row per CDR3 protein. Among under 70,000 distinct CDR3 sequences, roughly 92% were seen once, and the ten largest hold nearly 0.2%. The sequencing sample was made of CD8+ T cells from PBMCs. The receptors shown here come from a human donor in good health.

The sample holds one count of this clonotype. This rearrangement joins TRBV28 to TRBJ2-7; either TRBD1 or TRBD2 may supply D (5 bases each). V was pared by 5 bases and J by 1 base, with 15 bases between. There are 15 residues in the CDR3. Looked up from germline, CDR1 is MDHEN and CDR2 is SYDVKM. CDR3 DNA: TGTGCCAGCAGTGTCTCCGGGACGTTATCCTACGAGCAGTACTTC. It is translated as CASSVSGTLSYEQYF. The complete variable domain, with remaining parts taken from reference TRBV28 and TRBJ2-7, reads DVKVTQSSRYLVKRTGEKVFLECVQDMDHENMFWYRQDPGLGLRLIYFSYDVKMKEKGDIPEGYSVSREKKERFSLILESASTNQTSMYLCASSVSGTLSYEQYFGPGTRLTVT.

The J gene is TRBJ2-5, the V gene TRBV28; 10 bases map to TRBD2. Germline CDR1 and CDR2: MDHEN and SYDVKM. Losses at the gene ends were 7 bases for V and 0 bases for J; bases not matched to a gene: 8. This CDR3 spans 16 amino acids. The CDR3 bases are TGTGCCAGCATTTCCAATAGCGGGGGGCACCAAGAGACCCAGTACTTC. It specifies CASISNSGGHQETQYF.

This clonotype was observed a single time. Mismatch with germline at one junction end may stem from a read error. The rearrangement links TRBV7-9 to TRBJ1-1; no firm D call. This CDR3 contains 15 residues. In germline, CDR1 is SEHNR, CDR2 FQNEAQ (reference sequence). The CDR3 nucleotides are TGTGCCAGCAGCTTAGATTGGGGAGGCCACACTGAAGCTCTCTTT. This gives the protein CASSLDWGGHTEALF.

The chain has TRBV7-9 and TRBJ2-7; 8 bases match TRBD1. Germline-derived CDR1 and CDR2 are SEHNR and FQNEAQ (reference sequence). CDR3 length: 14 residues. With V trimmed by 4 bases and J by 2 bases, 4 bases remained unmatched. This CDR3 is CASSSADRAYEQYF. CDR3 DNA: TGTGCCAGCAGCTCGGCGGACAGGGCCTACGAGCAGTACTTC. The variable domain in full, completed from reference TRBV7-9 and TRBJ2-7, reads DTGVSQNPRHKITKRGQNVTFRCDPISEHNRLYWYRQTLGQGPEFLTYFQNEAQLEKSRLLSDRFSAERPKGSFSTLEIQRTEQGDSAMYLCASSSADRAYEQYFGPGTRLTVT.

The chain joins TRBV6-2 or TRBV6-3 to TRBJ2-3; TRBD1 agrees at 11 bases. The V segment lost 9 bases and the J segment 2 bases; nucleotides outside the gene matches: 4. Germline V gene sequence: CDR1 MNHEY, CDR2 SVGEGT. There are 14 residues in the CDR3. The CDR3 is CASSGQGATDTQYF. CDR3 coding DNA: TGTGCCAGTTCTGGACAGGGGGCCACAGATACGCAGTATTTT.

V usage is TRBV19 and J usage is TRBJ2-2; unclear D gene. The CDR3 loop spans 18 amino acids. Per the germline V gene, CDR1 is LNHDA and CDR2 is SQIVND (reference sequence). V dropped 7 bases and J dropped 4 bases, with 25 bases sitting between them. The CDR3 DNA reads TGTGCCAGTAACCTCCACCTCCCAGTAGTACAAGGCACCGGGGAGCTGTTTTTT. Translating it yields CASNLHLPVVQGTGELFF. Filled out from reference TRBV19 and TRBJ2-2, the complete variable domain reads DGGITQSPKYLFRKEGQNVTLSCEQNLNHDAMYWYRQDPGQGLRLIYYSQIVNDFQKGDIAEGYSVSREKKESFPLTVTSAQKNPTAFYLCASNLHLPVVQGTGELFFGEGSRLTVL.

The chain employs TRBV5-4 and TRBJ2-2; D not certain. Germline V lookup: CDR1 SGHNT, CDR2 YYREEE (reference sequence). The V end was cut by 9 bases, the J end by 4 bases, with 13 bases between. This CDR3 comprises 13 residues. This CDR3 reads CATLGLGTGELFF. In DNA form, the CDR3 reads TGTGCCACCTTGGGGTTGGGCACCGGGGAGCTGTTTTTT.

In its sample, this clonotype was seen a few times. The chain uses TRBV6-1 and TRBJ2-7; D is unresolved. Per the germline V gene, CDR1 is MNHNS and CDR2 is SASEGT. The length of the CDR3 is 13 residues. V was shortened by 1 base and J by 3 bases, with 7 bases between the two germline ends. The CDR3 is CASSEGLIYEQYF. Here the CDR3 DNA reads TGTGCCAGCAGTGAAGGTTTAATCTACGAGCAGTACTTC.

The rearrangement uses TRBV5-1 and TRBJ1-1; D perhaps matches TRBD1 (6 bases). Germline V gene lookup returns CDR1 SGHRS and CDR2 YFSETQ. V lost 4 bases to trimming and J lost 2 bases, with 21 bases between them. The CDR3 is made up of 17 amino acids. The CDR3 coding sequence is TGCGCCAGCAGCCCCACAGGGTTTGTCGGGGCCAACACTGAAGCTTTCTTT. It is translated as CASSPTGFVGANTEAFF.

The V gene is TRBV12-3 or TRBV12-4, the J gene TRBJ1-5; no clear D gene. The length of the CDR3 is 16 residues. Deletions cut 3 bases from V and 6 bases from J, with 18 bases between. The CDR3 nucleotides read TGTGCCAGCAGTTTTTGGCCGGCGGGTCCTCCTCAGCCCCAGCATTTT. Protein sequence: CASSFWPAGPPQPQHF.

The gene calls are TRBV4-3 and TRBJ2-2; D gene uncertain. The CDR3 loop spans 18 amino acids. Between the trimmed V and J ends, which lost 0 bases and 6 bases, there was a span of 20 bases. Germline V lookup: CDR1 LGHNA, CDR2 YSLEER. CDR3 DNA: TGCGCCAGCAGCCAAGATCTGACCCACTTGGAATATTCCGGGGAGCTGTTTTTT. It yields the protein CASSQDLTHLEYSGELFF.

The chain carries TRBV20-1 and TRBJ1-5; the match to TRBD1 covers 8 bases. The trim removed 5 bases at V and 4 bases at J, leaving 7 bases unmatched. CDR3 length: 14 residues. In germline, CDR1 is DFQATT, CDR2 SNEGSKA (reference sequence). The CDR3 reads CSASRTGRNQPQHF. The CDR3 DNA reads as TGCAGTGCTTCACGGACAGGGAGGAATCAGCCCCAGCATTTT.

This clonotype was observed a few times. V usage is TRBV11-2 and J usage is TRBJ2-7, with D hard to call. CDR3 length: 13 residues. Germline-derived CDR1 and CDR2 are SGHAT and FQNNGV. Trimming removed 1 base at V and 2 bases at J, with 6 bases between. The CDR3 loop is CASSLGQTYEQYF. CDR3 nucleotide sequence: TGTGCCAGCAGCTTAGGGCAGACCTACGAGCAGTACTTC.

This clonotype was counted a single time. The rearrangement links TRBV15 to TRBJ2-7; no definite D call. Trimming left V 3 bases short and J 2 bases short, with 8 bases between. The CDR3 runs to 13 residues. Looked up from germline, CDR1 is LNHNV and CDR2 is YYDKDF (reference sequence). This CDR3 is CATSSVRTYEQYF. In DNA form, the CDR3 reads TGTGCCACCAGCAGTGTCCGGACCTACGAGCAGTACTTC.

This chain links TRBV12-3 or TRBV12-4 with TRBJ2-5, with a possible D match to TRBD1 (6 bases). Trimming stripped 6 bases from V and 5 bases from J, with 13 bases between. The CDR3 has 13 amino acids. CDR3 sequence reads: CASSPSQGETQYF. Here the CDR3 DNA reads TGTGCCAGCAGCCCTAGTCAGGGGGAGACCCAGTACTTC.

The rearrangement joins TRBV6-5 to TRBJ2-2, with a possible D match to TRBD2 (7 bases). Looked up from germline, CDR1 is MNHEY and CDR2 is SVGAGI. V was trimmed by 7 bases and J by 1 base, leaving 13 bases between them. This CDR3 is built from 15 residues. In DNA form, the CDR3 reads TGTGCCAGCACCCAGAGGGGGGGGAACACCGGGGAGCTGTTTTTT. Protein: CASTQRGGNTGELFF.

The chain employs TRBV11-2 and TRBJ2-7; 7 bases are shared with TRBD1. The junction had 17 bases not matched to a gene; V was cut back by 0 bases and J by 3 bases. Looked up from germline, CDR1 is SGHAT and CDR2 is FQNNGV. The CDR3 sequence is 19 residues long. This CDR3 reads CASSLDPEGAVYLGYEQYF. The CDR3 DNA follows: TGTGCCAGCAGCTTAGATCCCGAGGGGGCCGTCTACCTTGGCTACGAGCAGTACTTC.

The CDR3: CASNFAADTQYF. The CDR3 coding sequence is TGTGCCAGCAATTTTGCAGCAGATACGCAGTATTTT. The rearrangement uses TRBV6-2 or TRBV6-3 and TRBJ2-3, with D uncertain. Trimming removed 7 bases from V and 4 bases from J, with 9 bases in between. Germline V CDR1 and CDR2: MNHEY, SVGEGT. The CDR3 loop spans 12 amino acids.

The V and J genes are TRBV6-5 and TRBJ2-7, with TRBD1 matching 7 bases. V was pared by 2 bases and J by 4 bases, with 5 bases of the junction left unmatched. This CDR3 has 14 amino acids. Germline values: CDR1 MNHEY, CDR2 SVGAGI. The CDR3 DNA follows: TGTGCCAGCAGTTACCGACAGGGTTATTACGAGCAGTACTTC. As protein: CASSYRQGYYEQYF.

About this clonotype: An end of the junction differs from the germline gene, which may be a read error. The J gene is TRBJ1-1, the V gene TRBV6-6; 7 nucleotides match TRBD1. The CDR3 spans 10 residues. Germline V gene lookup returns CDR1 MNHNY and CDR2 SVGAGI (reference sequence). In DNA, the CDR3 is TGTGCCAGTTACTTGTTGGGACAGCTCTTT. Translating it yields CASYLLGQLF.

The chain links TRBV6-2 or TRBV6-3 to TRBJ2-1, with 10 bases that match TRBD1. J was trimmed by 7 bases and V by 6 bases; bases with no gene match: 18. Germline lookup yields CDR1 MNHEY and CDR2 SVGEGT. There are 18 residues in the CDR3. CDR3 nucleotide sequence: TGTGCCAGCAGAAATCCGGGGACAGGGGTGTATTGGGGTAATGAGCAGTTCTTC. Amino acids: CASRNPGTGVYWGNEQFF.

The chain carries TRBV29-1 and TRBJ2-7, with TRBD2 matching 10 bases. The CDR3 totals 13 residues. Germline V lookup: CDR1 SQVTM, CDR2 ANQGSEA. Germline trimming cut 6 bases from V and 4 bases from J; bases unmatched to any gene: 6. The CDR3 DNA is TGCAGCGTGAGCGGGGGGGCAAGATACGAGCAGTACTTC. It yields the protein CSVSGGARYEQYF.

The chain couples TRBV7-9 to TRBJ1-2; D is uncertain. CDR3 length: 15 amino acids. With 0 bases removed from V and 7 bases from J, the gap between germline ends came to 15 bases. Germline V gives CDR1 SEHNR, CDR2 FQNEAQ (reference sequence). CDR3 coding DNA: TGTGCCAGCAGCTTAGCGGAGGGTAGGGTCGGTGGCTACACCTTC. Translated: CASSLAEGRVGGYTF.

The chain carries TRBV7-9 and TRBJ2-7; D not resolved. CDR1 and CDR2 (germline): SEHNR, FQNEAQ (reference sequence). Trimming removed 5 bases at V and 3 bases at J, with 8 bases between. The CDR3 consists of 12 residues. Here the CDR3 DNA reads TGTGCCAGCAGCCGGTCCCGCTACGAGCAGTACTTC. Residues: CASSRSRYEQYF.

The genes are TRBV27 and TRBJ2-7; a possible D gene is TRBD1 (5 bases). Trimming removed 6 bases at V and 3 bases at J, with 9 bases between. The CDR3 is 12 amino acids. Per germline, CDR1 MNHEY and CDR2 SMNVEV (reference sequence). CDR3 amino acids: CASRSQVYEQYF. CDR3 nucleotides: TGTGCCAGCAGATCACAGGTCTACGAGCAGTACTTC.

The rearrangement links TRBV7-9 to TRBJ1-1; TRBD1 is a possible D gene (5 bases). The germline V gene encodes CDR1 SEHNR and CDR2 FQNEAQ (reference sequence). V was cut by 3 bases and J by 8 bases, with 19 bases left in between. This CDR3 comprises 15 residues. The CDR3 DNA follows: TGTGCCAGCAGCTTTCTTCGGATCGGGGGGAGGGAAGCTTTCTTT. Its translation is CASSFLRIGGREAFF.

This chain links TRBV25-1 with TRBJ2-1; TRBD1 or TRBD2 may be the D gene (7 bases each). This CDR3 spans 15 amino acids. Deletions cut 3 bases from V and 7 bases from J, with 16 bases between. Germline V gene sequence: CDR1 MGHDK, CDR2 SYGVNS. CDR3 coding DNA: TGTGCCAGCAGTGAGTACTTCAGGGGGGGGAATGAGCAGTTCTTC. Its translation is CASSEYFRGGNEQFF. Looking up the rest from reference TRBV25-1 and TRBJ2-1 gives the full variable domain: EADIYQTPRYLVIGTGKKITLECSQTMGHDKMYWYQQDPGMELHLIHYSYGVNSTEKGDLSSESTVSRIRTEHFPLTLESARPSHTSQYLCASSEYFRGGNEQFFGPGTRLTVL.

The chain uses TRBV29-1 and TRBJ2-7, with D possibly TRBD1 on 6 matching bases. Germline CDR1 reads SQVTM; CDR2 reads ANQGSEA. The CDR3 contains 15 residues. V was cut by 1 base and J by 2 bases, with 15 bases left in between. The CDR3 DNA reads as TGCAGCGTTGAAGCCCCCGGGACACTAACCTACGAGCAGTACTTC. Translation: CSVEAPGTLTYEQYF.

This chain uses TRBV7-2 with TRBJ1-2; 9 bases align to TRBD1. Trimming removed 3 bases from V and 8 bases from J; junction bases left unmatched: 4. Germline CDR1 is SGHTA and CDR2 is FQGNSA. The CDR3 is made up of 13 amino acids. The CDR3, as DNA: TGTGCCAGCAGCTTGGGACAGGGCTTCGGCTACACCTTC. It codes for CASSLGQGFGYTF.